This entry lists 16 T cell receptor beta chains sequenced from one sample in a study of blood T cells in healthy people across ages. Then a second PCR, running about 6 to 12 cycles, was carried out with a sample-barcoded 5' primer and a J-beta primer mix. TCRdb independently ran MiXCR on the 5' RACE reads; one entry per CDR3 protein. The sample records under 800,000 distinct CDR3 sequences, roughly 47% being singletons. Sequencing was performed on blood. The receptors derive from an older woman in good health.

This clonotype was detected only a few times. The chain employs TRBV28 and TRBJ2-5, with D perhaps given as TRBD1 or TRBD2 (6 bases each). V was cut by 9 bases and J by 11 bases, with 19 bases left in between. There are 12 residues in the CDR3. Germline CDR1 and CDR2: MDHEN and SYDVKM. DNA for the CDR3: TGTGCCAGTATGCTGACAGGTCGGGAGCAGTACTTC. It encodes CASMLTGREQYF.

The chain couples TRBV29-1 to TRBJ2-1; D is perhaps TRBD1 (6 bases). The CDR3 is 14 amino acids. Germline values: CDR1 SQVTM, CDR2 ANQGSEA. V lost 5 bases, J lost 0 bases, and 11 bases lay in between. The CDR3: CSVNQGPSYNEQFF. For the CDR3, the DNA is TGCAGCGTTAATCAGGGGCCCTCCTACAATGAGCAGTTCTTC.

This clonotype was counted a few times. The chain uses TRBV27 and TRBJ1-6; D is undetermined. V gave up 3 bases and J gave up 5 bases, with 11 bases separating them. The CDR3 spans 15 residues. Germline V gene sequence: CDR1 MNHEY, CDR2 SMNVEV (reference sequence). The DNA of the CDR3 is TGTGCCAGCAGTTTTTCCAGCGCCGATAATTCACCCCTCCACTTT. As protein: CASSFSSADNSPLHF.

The chain carries TRBV15 and TRBJ2-3; 8 bases are shared with TRBD2. Germline trimming cut 8 bases from V and 4 bases from J; bases unmatched to any gene: 11. The CDR3 has 15 amino acids. The germline V gene encodes CDR1 LNHNV and CDR2 YYDKDF (reference sequence). The CDR3 spells CATGISAGEADTQYF. CDR3 DNA sequence: TGTGCCACCGGCATCTCAGCGGGGGAGGCAGATACGCAGTATTTT. Full variable domain (rest looked up from reference TRBV15 and TRBJ2-3): DAMVIQNPRYQVTQFGKPVTLSCSQTLNHNVMYWYQQKSSQAPKLLFHYYDKDFNNEADTPDNFQSRRPNTSFCFLDIRSPGLGDTAMYLCATGISAGEADTQYFGPGTRLTVL.

Only a few counts were recorded for this clonotype. The chain links TRBV7-2 to TRBJ1-5; 7 positions agree with TRBD1. V was pared by 5 bases and J by 8 bases, with 9 bases of the junction left unmatched. Germline V gene lookup returns CDR1 SGHTA and CDR2 FQGNSA. This CDR3 is built from 14 residues. The CDR3 sequence: CASSPFDRAEPQHF. The DNA of the CDR3 is TGTGCCAGCAGCCCATTTGACAGGGCCGAGCCCCAGCATTTT. The whole variable domain, filled in from reference TRBV7-2 and TRBJ1-5, reads GAGVSQSPSNKVTEKGKDVELRCDPISGHTALYWYRQSLGQGLEFLIYFQGNSAPDKSGLPSDRFSAERTGGSVSTLTIQRTQQEDSAVYLCASSPFDRAEPQHFGDGTRLSIL.

V gene TRBV7-6 combines with J gene TRBJ2-1; 8 positions match TRBD2. CDR3 size: 15 residues. V shed 5 bases and J 5 bases; nucleotides not matched to a gene: 8. CDR1 and CDR2 (germline): SGHVS, FNYEAQ. The CDR3 DNA sequence: TGTGCCAGCAGCGCGACCGGGACTAGGGACAATGAGCAGTTCTTC. Its protein product is CASSATGTRDNEQFF.

This clonotype was seen more than once but under ten times. The J gene is TRBJ2-7, the V gene TRBV9; 8 bases match TRBD1. The ends lost 0 bases at V and 10 bases at J; junction bases unmatched: 3. The CDR3 is 12 amino acids. The germline V gene has CDR1 SGDLS and CDR2 YYNGEE. CDR3 DNA: TGTGCCAGCAGCGTAGTACAGGGGGACCAGTACTTC. Protein: CASSVVQGDQYF. The full variable domain, its missing parts supplied by reference TRBV9 and TRBJ2-7, is DSGVTQTPKHLITATGQRVTLRCSPRSGDLSVYWYQQSLDQGLQFLIQYYNGEERAKGNILERFSAQQFPDLHSELNLSSLELGDSALYFCASSVVQGDQYFGPGTRLTVT.

This rearrangement joins TRBV9 to TRBJ2-4; D remains ambiguous. The closer fit of TRBJ2-7 to the DNA end suggests the J call may be wrong. Germline CDR1 is SGDLS and CDR2 is YYNGEE. This CDR3 has 14 residues. CDR3 protein: CASSVATPGYEQYF. The CDR3 DNA reads as TGTGCCAGCAGCGTCGCGACCCCGGGCTACGAGCAGTACTTC.

This clonotype has a single count. The chain is built from TRBV15 and TRBJ2-7, with 9 bases identical to TRBD1. The CDR3 has 14 residues. J gave up 3 bases and V 4 bases, and 4 bases lay outside the gene matches. Germline-derived CDR1 and CDR2 are LNHNV and YYDKDF (reference sequence). The chain's CDR3 is CATSIDRGDYEQYF. CDR3 DNA: TGTGCCACCAGCATCGACAGGGGGGACTACGAGCAGTACTTC.

V is TRBV7-2 and J is TRBJ1-2, with D possibly matching TRBD1 (5 bases). This CDR3 spans 12 amino acids. Deletions cut 6 bases from V and 7 bases from J, with 12 bases between. Germline V gene sequence: CDR1 SGHTA, CDR2 FQGNSA. Here the CDR3 DNA reads TGTGCCAGCAGGCTCAGCGGGGGTGGCTACACCTTC. Protein product: CASRLSGGGYTF.

The chain combines TRBV12-3 or TRBV12-4 with TRBJ2-3; D possibly matches TRBD1 or TRBD2 (5 bases each). The CDR3 consists of 15 residues. V lost 6 bases, J lost 0 bases, and 13 bases lay in between. The CDR3 is CASSRAGGSTDTQYF. The CDR3 DNA is TGTGCCAGCAGCCGCGCTGGGGGAAGCACAGATACGCAGTATTTT.

The V and J genes are TRBV7-9 and TRBJ2-1; 8 bases match TRBD2. The CDR3 contains 15 residues. Unmatched junction bases numbered 10, after V lost 5 bases and J lost 7 bases. From germline, CDR1 is SEHNR and CDR2 FQNEAQ (reference sequence). Here the CDR3 DNA reads TGTGCCAGCAGCCCCTCAGCGGGAGCTCAGAATGAGCAGTTCTTC. Its translation: CASSPSAGAQNEQFF.

The rearrangement uses TRBV18 and TRBJ1-6; D uncertain. V was pared by 1 base and J by 8 bases, with 9 bases between. The CDR3 is 14 residues long. The germline V gene encodes CDR1 KGHSH and CDR2 LQKENI. The CDR3 DNA reads as TGTGCCAGCTCACCACAGGATTTTGATTCACCCCTCCACTTT. Amino acids: CASSPQDFDSPLHF.

The chain is built from TRBV29-1 and TRBJ1-3, with D hard to call. Trimming took off 5 bases at V and 0 bases at J, with 14 bases between the two ends. The CDR3 length is 15 residues. Germline values: CDR1 SQVTM, CDR2 ANQGSEA. The CDR3 nucleotides read TGCAGCGTTCTATCTCGGCATAACTCTGGAAACACCATATATTTT. Translated: CSVLSRHNSGNTIYF.

This clonotype showed up many times. This sequence joins TRBV29-1 and TRBJ2-1; 9 positions agree with TRBD1. CDR1 and CDR2 from the germline V gene are SQVTM and ANQGSEA. With 3 bases clipped from V and 8 bases from J, the junction kept 11 bases outside the gene matches. The CDR3 is 15 residues long. CDR3 sequence (DNA): TGCAGCGTTGACGGGACAGGGTTTAGGGGCGATGAGCAGTTCTTC. Translation: CSVDGTGFRGDEQFF.

This clonotype was detected once. The V call is TRBV20-1, the J call TRBJ2-1; possibly TRBD1 or TRBD2 for D (5 bases each). Germline V gene lookup returns CDR1 DFQATT and CDR2 SNEGSKA (reference sequence). The V gene lost 0 bases and the J gene lost 7 bases, with 7 bases spanning the gap. This CDR3 comprises 12 residues. The CDR3: CSARDGGNEQFF. The CDR3 bases are TGCAGTGCTAGAGATGGGGGAAATGAGCAGTTCTTC.